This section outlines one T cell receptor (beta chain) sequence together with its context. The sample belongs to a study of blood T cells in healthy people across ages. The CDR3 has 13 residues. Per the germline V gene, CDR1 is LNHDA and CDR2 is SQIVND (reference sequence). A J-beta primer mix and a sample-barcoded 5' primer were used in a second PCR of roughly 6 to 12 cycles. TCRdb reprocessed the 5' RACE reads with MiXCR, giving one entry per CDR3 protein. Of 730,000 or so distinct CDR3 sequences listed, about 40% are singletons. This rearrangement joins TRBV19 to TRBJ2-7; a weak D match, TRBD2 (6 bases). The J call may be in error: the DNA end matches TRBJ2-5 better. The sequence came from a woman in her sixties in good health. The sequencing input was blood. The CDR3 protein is CASAGTQYETQYF. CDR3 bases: TGTGCCAGTGCCGGGACTCAATATGAGACCCAGTACTTC.